This TCR beta chain comes out of a study of brain T cells in children with intractable seizures. Findings and limits, study-wide: Clones missing pre-surgery may reflect undersampling of that blood sample. Only CDR3 sequence similarity suggested viral specificity, without known HCMV serostatus.

Time point here: blood from clinic visit 5 months post-surgery; TSC patient then seizure free. Sequencing was limited to surgery cases with top T cell transcript signatures in brain tissue. Patients received at least one anti-epileptic drug before surgery. Data came from immunoSEQ multiplex PCR; TCRdb stores just in-frame clones and leaves some out. Among around 340,000 clones listed, over 85% were seen once. The CDR3 runs to 15 residues. CDR1 and CDR2 from the germline V gene are SGHVS and FQNEAQ. V lost 6 bases to trimming and J lost 2 bases, with 17 bases between them. A word on this clone: Its specificity is not known.

This receptor was identified in a boy younger than two with tuberous sclerosis and intractable seizures. The sample here was peripheral blood, taken 4 to 5 months after surgery. The chain recombines TRBV7-8 with TRBJ2-7; D tentatively fits TRBD1 or TRBD2 (5 bases each). CDR3 nucleotides: TGTGCCAGCAGATATGGGGACGCCAGAACCTACGAGCAGTACTTC. Translation: CASRYGDARTYEQYF.